The rows below give T cell receptor beta chains drawn from one sample of a study of blood T cells in healthy people across ages. Each CDR3 protein gets one entry after TCRdb re-called the 5' RACE reads with MiXCR. The sample holds about 400,000 distinct CDR3 sequences; roughly half are singletons and the top ten take over 40%. The source material was blood. The receptors were sampled from a man in his 60s in good health. Both conserved end residues are part of each CDR3.

V gene: TRBV9; CDR3 protein: CASNVGTGELFF
V gene: TRBV20-1; CDR3 protein: CSAGGGKGGNTEAFF
V gene: TRBV7-2; CDR3 protein: CASSLSRPGAGGDEQYF
V gene: TRBV6-5; CDR3 protein: CASSPSAGHTQYF
V gene: TRBV2; CDR3 protein: CASTQEVAGTYEQYF
V gene: TRBV5-1; CDR3 protein: CASSTSGQGEFGSYNEQFF
V gene: TRBV25-1; CDR3 protein: CASSELGQGADTQYF
V gene: TRBV12-3/TRBV12-4; CDR3 protein: CASKDRGADTQYF
V gene: TRBV5-1; CDR3 protein: CASSLDTGSNTEAFF
V gene: TRBV28; CDR3 protein: CASSFGTHNTDTQYF
V gene: TRBV29-1; CDR3 protein: CSVEQGNTEAFF
V gene: TRBV30; CDR3 protein: CAWRATNSYNSPLHF
V gene: TRBV20-1; CDR3 protein: CSARMTVPTQYF
V gene: TRBV20-1; CDR3 protein: CSARAASYEQYF
V gene: TRBV20-1; CDR3 protein: CSARDRLQETQYF
V gene: TRBV20-1; CDR3 protein: CSARDPPYNEQFF
V gene: TRBV7-2; CDR3 protein: CASSLFGDEQYF
V gene: TRBV5-8; CDR3 protein: CASSGGRLAQGYNEQYF
V gene: TRBV6-1; CDR3 protein: CASGESGGPYNEQFF
V gene: TRBV4-2; CDR3 protein: CAGSQSAGTSNIQYF
V gene: TRBV11-2; CDR3 protein: CASSQSGAAYEQYF
V gene: TRBV6-4; CDR3 protein: CASSDGPGGDGYTF
V gene: TRBV7-2; CDR3 protein: CASSLKVGEQFF
V gene: TRBV5-6; CDR3 protein: CASSLGRDRGLAYF
V gene: TRBV6-5; CDR3 protein: CASSPGGSLRSPLHF
V gene: TRBV11-2; CDR3 protein: CASSLALWGATYNEQFF
V gene: TRBV10-3; CDR3 protein: CAISPLAGYSETQYF
V gene: TRBV20-1; CDR3 protein: CSAEGDRGETQYF
V gene: TRBV29-1; CDR3 protein: CSVEDETQYF
V gene: TRBV28; CDR3 protein: CASSLYPAGSPYNEQFF
V gene: TRBV18; CDR3 protein: CASSPVRGPGTFPFGYTF
V gene: TRBV9; CDR3 protein: CASSVGAGNEQFF
V gene: TRBV6-1; CDR3 protein: CASSSFRGDNYGYTF
V gene: TRBV15; CDR3 protein: CATSSGATQYF
V gene: TRBV7-3; CDR3 protein: CASSVTSGGETQYF
V gene: TRBV19; CDR3 protein: CASSLGNSYNEQFF
V gene: TRBV14; CDR3 protein: CASAFRDRLWDEQFF
V gene: TRBV20-1; CDR3 protein: CSALGRGPGNQPQHF
V gene: TRBV7-2; CDR3 protein: CASSLALGGQFF
V gene: TRBV10-3; CDR3 protein: CAISTSGGPYEQYF
V gene: TRBV18; CDR3 protein: CASSPETLPETQYF
V gene: TRBV27; CDR3 protein: CASSLRRGGTYEQYF
V gene: TRBV7-9; CDR3 protein: CASRIPGEEETQYF
V gene: TRBV29-1; CDR3 protein: CSVGGGVGGYTF
V gene: TRBV20-1; CDR3 protein: CSAPARGSLVDTQYF
V gene: TRBV5-1; CDR3 protein: CASSLEGFGETQYF
V gene: TRBV30; CDR3 protein: CAWRKGGYTF
V gene: TRBV11-1; CDR3 protein: CASSLQGAGMNTEAFF
V gene: TRBV6-6; CDR3 protein: CASSYGPDTQYF
V gene: TRBV10-2; CDR3 protein: CASSESRVQRGETQYF
V gene: TRBV12-3/TRBV12-4; CDR3 protein: CASSQTGPANYGYTF
V gene: TRBV7-9; CDR3 protein: CASSHPWQYF
V gene: TRBV30; CDR3 protein: CAWSRVDEQYF
V gene: TRBV29-1; CDR3 protein: CSVEVGGRGYTF
V gene: TRBV27; CDR3 protein: CASSLIWDSTDTQYF
V gene: TRBV5-1; CDR3 protein: CASSLAPGANTEAFF
V gene: TRBV30; CDR3 protein: CAWSVGGTNTEAFF